These 13 T cell receptor beta chains came from one sample sequenced in a study of cytomegalovirus exposure and HLA in healthy donors. The PCR had 60 Vbeta and 13 Jbeta primers. Sequencing used immunoSEQ multiplex PCR; TCRdb keeps in-frame clones, though not all of them. This sample has over 100,000 clones, with 77% found just once. The sample comprised PBMCs. The receptors derive from a male donor in good health and CMV-seropositive.

The chain is built from TRBV28 and TRBJ2-2; D is undetermined. V shed 1 base and J shed 3 bases, with 3 bases lying between them. This CDR3 is built from 13 residues. The germline V gene has CDR1 MDHEN and CDR2 SYDVKM. CDR3 sequence: CASSLFYTGELFF. The DNA for the CDR3 is TGTGCCAGCAGTTTATTCTACACCGGGGAGCTGTTTTTT.

This chain joins TRBV28 and TRBJ2-7, with 11 bases lining up with TRBD2. Trimming removed 4 bases from V and 0 bases from J; junction bases left unmatched: 5. Germline CDR1 is MDHEN and CDR2 is SYDVKM. The CDR3 sequence is 16 residues long. The CDR3 DNA is TGTGCCAGCAGTTCGGTAGCGGGAGGGGACTCCTACGAGCAGTACTTC. Amino acid sequence: CASSSVAGGDSYEQYF.

CDR3 amino acids: CASSDFYLPNYGYTF. The CDR3 DNA reads TGTGCCAGCAGTGATTTCTACCTTCCTAACTATGGCTACACCTTC. The rearrangement joins TRBV2 to TRBJ1-2; no clear D gene. V lost 3 bases and J lost 0, with 11 bases in between. The CDR3 loop spans 15 amino acids. Germline V gives CDR1 SNHLY, CDR2 FYNNEI.

The V gene is TRBV4-2, the J gene TRBJ2-4, with D unclear. V was shortened by 0 bases and J by 3 bases, with 6 bases between the two germline ends. There are 14 residues in the CDR3. Per germline, CDR1 LGHNA and CDR2 YNFKEQ. CDR3 nucleotide sequence: TGTGCCAGCAGCCAAGAGGGCCTCAAAAACATTCAGTACTTC. It encodes CASSQEGLKNIQYF.

The rearrangement uses TRBV11-2 and TRBJ2-1, with 9 bases fitting TRBD2. CDR3 length: 14 residues. J gave up 10 bases and V 4 bases, and 8 bases lay outside the gene matches. Germline V CDR1 and CDR2: SGHAT, FQNNGV. CDR3 amino acids: CASSSPGLAGEQFF. DNA for the CDR3: TGTGCCAGCAGCTCCCCAGGGCTAGCGGGGGAGCAGTTCTTC.

The J gene is TRBJ2-7, the V gene TRBV13; 9 bases fit TRBD2. CDR1 is PRHDT, CDR2 FYEKMQ, per germline (reference sequence). This CDR3 comprises 14 residues. J gave up 4 bases and V 4 bases, and 5 bases lay outside the gene matches. The DNA of the CDR3 is TGTGCCAGCAGCTCCGGACTAGCGTTTTACGAGCAGTACTTC. It is translated as CASSSGLAFYEQYF.

The rearrangement links TRBV29-1 to TRBJ2-7; 8 bases line up with TRBD2. V lost 3 bases and J lost 2; bases outside the gene matches: 12. Germline values: CDR1 SQVTM, CDR2 ANQGSEA. There are 16 residues in the CDR3. The CDR3 nucleotides are TGCAGCGTTGAGGGGGGTGGTGCGGGAGGCCCCTACGAGCAGTACTTC. This codes for CSVEGGGAGGPYEQYF.

This rearrangement joins TRBV29-1 to TRBJ1-1; D gene unclear. The length of the CDR3 is 12 residues. Germline assignment: CDR1 SQVTM and CDR2 ANQGSEA. The ends were cut back, 0 bases at V and 11 bases at J, with 13 bases in the middle. The CDR3 loop reads CSVEEPGIGAFF. The CDR3, as DNA: TGCAGCGTTGAAGAACCGGGGATCGGCGCTTTCTTT.

The gene calls are TRBV19 and TRBJ2-2; TRBD2 aligns across 8 bases. Germline V gene lookup returns CDR1 LNHDA and CDR2 SQIVND (reference sequence). Trimming removed 7 bases from V and 3 bases from J; junction bases left unmatched: 16. The CDR3 is 18 residues long. CDR3 nucleotide sequence: TGTGCCAGTACATCAGGGACGCCGCGGGAGGAGGACACCGGGGAGCTGTTTTTT. As protein: CASTSGTPREEDTGELFF.

The genes are TRBV7-9 and TRBJ2-5; 15 nucleotides agree with TRBD2. Germline values: CDR1 SEHNR, CDR2 FQNEAQ (reference sequence). Trimming took 6 bases from V and 3 from J; bases not matched to a gene: 11. The CDR3 totals 18 residues. As DNA, the CDR3 is TGTGCCAGCAGACCCGGACTAGCGGGAGGGGGATGGAAAGAGACCCAGTACTTC. Protein sequence: CASRPGLAGGGWKETQYF.

The rearrangement joins TRBV13 to TRBJ2-7; TRBD1 agrees at 12 bases. This CDR3 is 16 amino acids long. The germline CDR1 and CDR2 sequences are PRHDT and FYEKMQ (reference sequence). Trimming took 1 base from V and 5 from J; bases not matched to a gene: 6. The CDR3 DNA sequence: TGTGCCAGCAGCTTAGCCGGGACAGGGGGCTGGGACGAGCAGTACTTC. Protein: CASSLAGTGGWDEQYF.

The CDR3 DNA is TGTGCCAGCAGCCCCTCTCGAGGCTCCTACAATGAGCAGTTCTTC. Its translation: CASSPSRGSYNEQFF. The V and J genes are TRBV7-2 and TRBJ2-1, with unresolved D. Deletions cut 5 bases from V and 0 bases from J, with 11 bases between. The germline CDR1 and CDR2 sequences are SGHTA and FQGNSA. The CDR3 totals 15 residues. The full variable domain, rest sourced from reference TRBV7-2 and TRBJ2-1, is GAGVSQSPSNKVTEKGKDVELRCDPISGHTALYWYRQSLGQGLEFLIYFQGNSAPDKSGLPSDRFSAERTGGSVSTLTIQRTQQEDSAVYLCASSPSRGSYNEQFFGPGTRLTVL.

V usage is TRBV7-2 and J usage is TRBJ1-1, with D possibly matching TRBD1 (5 bases). The germline V and J ends were trimmed by 5 bases and 0 bases, with 10 bases remaining between them. This CDR3 is 14 amino acids long. Looked up from germline, CDR1 is SGHTA and CDR2 is FQGNSA. The CDR3 DNA is TGTGCCAGCAGCCCGGGACTGCTGAACACTGAAGCTTTCTTT. Amino acids: CASSPGLLNTEAFF. Together with reference TRBV7-2 and TRBJ1-1, the CDR3 gives the full variable domain: GAGVSQSPSNKVTEKGKDVELRCDPISGHTALYWYRQSLGQGLEFLIYFQGNSAPDKSGLPSDRFSAERTGGSVSTLTIQRTQQEDSAVYLCASSPGLLNTEAFFGQGTRLTVV.